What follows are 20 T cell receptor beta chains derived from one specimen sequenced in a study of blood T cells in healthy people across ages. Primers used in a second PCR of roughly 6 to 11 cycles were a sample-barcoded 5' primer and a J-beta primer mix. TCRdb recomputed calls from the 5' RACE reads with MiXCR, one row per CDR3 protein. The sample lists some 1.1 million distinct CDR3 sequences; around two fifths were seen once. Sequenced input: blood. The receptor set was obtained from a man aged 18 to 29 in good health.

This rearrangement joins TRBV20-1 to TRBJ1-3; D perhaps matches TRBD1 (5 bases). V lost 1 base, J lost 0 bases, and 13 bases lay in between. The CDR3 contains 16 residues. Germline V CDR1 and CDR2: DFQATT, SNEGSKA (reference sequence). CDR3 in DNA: TGCAGTGCTAGAGGGAATACAGGCTTCTCTGGAAACACCATATATTTT. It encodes CSARGNTGFSGNTIYF.

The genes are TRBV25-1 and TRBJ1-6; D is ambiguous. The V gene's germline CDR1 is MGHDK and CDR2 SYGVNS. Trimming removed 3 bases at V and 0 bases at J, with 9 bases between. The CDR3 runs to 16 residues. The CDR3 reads CASSEVSLSYNSPLHF. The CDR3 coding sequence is TGTGCCAGCAGTGAGGTTAGCCTCTCCTATAATTCACCCCTCCACTTT. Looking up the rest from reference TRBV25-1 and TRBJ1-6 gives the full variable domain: EADIYQTPRYLVIGTGKKITLECSQTMGHDKMYWYQQDPGMELHLIHYSYGVNSTEKGDLSSESTVSRIRTEHFPLTLESARPSHTSQYLCASSEVSLSYNSPLHFGNGTRLTVT.

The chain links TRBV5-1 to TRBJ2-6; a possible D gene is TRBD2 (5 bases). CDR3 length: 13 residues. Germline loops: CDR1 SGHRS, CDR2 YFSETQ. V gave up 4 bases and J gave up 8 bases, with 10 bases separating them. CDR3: CASSVGGTNVLTF. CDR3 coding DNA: TGCGCCAGCAGCGTAGGAGGAACCAACGTCCTGACTTTC.

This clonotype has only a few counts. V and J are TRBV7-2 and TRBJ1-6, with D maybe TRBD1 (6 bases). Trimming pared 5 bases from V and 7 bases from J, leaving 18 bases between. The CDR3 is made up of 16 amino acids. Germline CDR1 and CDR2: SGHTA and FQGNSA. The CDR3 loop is CASSAQGGGANSPLHF. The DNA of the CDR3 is TGTGCCAGCAGCGCACAGGGTGGAGGGGCAAATTCACCCCTCCACTTT.

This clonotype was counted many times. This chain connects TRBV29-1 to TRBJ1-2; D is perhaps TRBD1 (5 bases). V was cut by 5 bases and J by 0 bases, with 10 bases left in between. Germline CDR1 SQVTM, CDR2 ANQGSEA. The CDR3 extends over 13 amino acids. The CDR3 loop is CSVSGNTNYGYTF. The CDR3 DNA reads TGCAGCGTTTCAGGGAATACTAACTATGGCTACACCTTC.

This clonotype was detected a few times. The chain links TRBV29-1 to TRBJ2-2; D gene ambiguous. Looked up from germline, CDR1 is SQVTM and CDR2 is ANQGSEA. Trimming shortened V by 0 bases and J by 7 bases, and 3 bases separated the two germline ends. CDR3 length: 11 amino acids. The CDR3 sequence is CSVEDGGELFF. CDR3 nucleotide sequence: TGCAGCGTTGAAGACGGCGGGGAGCTGTTTTTT.

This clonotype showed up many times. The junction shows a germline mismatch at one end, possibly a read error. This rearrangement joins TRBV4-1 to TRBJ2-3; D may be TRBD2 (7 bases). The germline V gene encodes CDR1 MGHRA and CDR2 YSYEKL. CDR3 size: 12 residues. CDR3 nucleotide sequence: TGTGCCAGCAGTCGGGGGGCTGATACGCAGTATTTT. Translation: CASSRGADTQYF.

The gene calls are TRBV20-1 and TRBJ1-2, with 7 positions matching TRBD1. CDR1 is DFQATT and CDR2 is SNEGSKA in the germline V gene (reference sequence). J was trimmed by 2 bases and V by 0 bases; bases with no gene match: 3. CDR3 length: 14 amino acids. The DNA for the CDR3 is TGCAGTGCTAGAGAGGGGACAGAAAACTATGGCTACACCTTC. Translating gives CSAREGTENYGYTF.

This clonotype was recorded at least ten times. CDR3 sequence reads: CASSQDVGASPTMSSLKGQFF. The CDR3 DNA is TGTGCCAGCAGCCAAGATGTGGGGGCCTCTCCTACAATGAGCAGTTTGAAGGGGCAGTTCTTC. The V gene is TRBV4-2, the J gene TRBJ2-1, with D possibly TRBD1 on 6 matching bases. Per the germline V gene, CDR1 is LGHNA and CDR2 is YNFKEQ. This CDR3 has 21 residues. V lost 0 bases to trimming and J lost 12 bases, with 36 bases between them.

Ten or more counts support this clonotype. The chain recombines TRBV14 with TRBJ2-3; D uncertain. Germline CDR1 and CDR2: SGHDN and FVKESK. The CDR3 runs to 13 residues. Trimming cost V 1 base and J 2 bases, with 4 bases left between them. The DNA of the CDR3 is TGTGCCAGCAGCCAAGGGTACACAGATACGCAGTATTTT. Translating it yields CASSQGYTDTQYF.

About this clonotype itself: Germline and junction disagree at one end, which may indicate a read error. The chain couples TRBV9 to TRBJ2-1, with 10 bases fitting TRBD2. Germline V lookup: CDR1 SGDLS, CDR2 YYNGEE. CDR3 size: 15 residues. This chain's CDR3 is CASGVVTSGDNEQFF. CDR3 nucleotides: TGTGCCAGCGGCGTAGTTACTAGCGGGGACAATGAGCAGTTCTTC.

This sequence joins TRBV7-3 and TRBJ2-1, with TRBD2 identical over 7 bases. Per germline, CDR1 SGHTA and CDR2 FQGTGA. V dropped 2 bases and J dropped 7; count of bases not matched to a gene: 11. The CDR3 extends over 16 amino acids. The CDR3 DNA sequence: TGTGCCAGCAGCTTAGGGTGGTCTAGCGGAAGGAATGAGCAGTTCTTC. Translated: CASSLGWSSGRNEQFF.

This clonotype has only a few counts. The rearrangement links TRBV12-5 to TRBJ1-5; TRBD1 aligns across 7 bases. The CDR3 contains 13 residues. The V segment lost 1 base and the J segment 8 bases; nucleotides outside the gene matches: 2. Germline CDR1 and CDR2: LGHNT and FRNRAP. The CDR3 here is CASGLETGEPQHF. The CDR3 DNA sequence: TGTGCTAGTGGTTTGGAAACAGGGGAGCCCCAGCATTTT.

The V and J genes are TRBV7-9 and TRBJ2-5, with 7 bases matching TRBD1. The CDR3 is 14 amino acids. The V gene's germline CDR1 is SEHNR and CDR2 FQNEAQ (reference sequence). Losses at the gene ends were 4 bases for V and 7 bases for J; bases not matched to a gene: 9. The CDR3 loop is CASSSLTGYLTQYF. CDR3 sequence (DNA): TGTGCCAGCAGCTCCTTGACAGGGTACCTGACCCAGTACTTC.

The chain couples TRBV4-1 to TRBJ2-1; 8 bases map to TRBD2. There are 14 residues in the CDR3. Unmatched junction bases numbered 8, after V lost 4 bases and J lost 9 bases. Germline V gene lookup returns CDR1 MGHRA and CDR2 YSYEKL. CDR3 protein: CASSRLAGNSEQFF. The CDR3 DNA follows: TGCGCCAGCAGCCGATTAGCGGGGAACAGTGAGCAGTTCTTC.

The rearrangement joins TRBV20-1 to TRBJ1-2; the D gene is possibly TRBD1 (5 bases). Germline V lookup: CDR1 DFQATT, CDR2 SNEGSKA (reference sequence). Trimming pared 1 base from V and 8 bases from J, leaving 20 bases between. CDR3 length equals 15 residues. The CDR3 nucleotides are TGCAGTGCTAGAGGGCGAGACAGACCCTACGACGGCTACACCTTC. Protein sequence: CSARGRDRPYDGYTF.

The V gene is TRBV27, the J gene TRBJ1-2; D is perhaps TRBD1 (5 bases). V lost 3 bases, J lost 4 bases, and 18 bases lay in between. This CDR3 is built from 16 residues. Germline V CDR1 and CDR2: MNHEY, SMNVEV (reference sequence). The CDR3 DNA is TGTGCCAGCAGTTTCCATCGGGACGCTTTGGGCTATGGCTACACCTTC. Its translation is CASSFHRDALGYGYTF.

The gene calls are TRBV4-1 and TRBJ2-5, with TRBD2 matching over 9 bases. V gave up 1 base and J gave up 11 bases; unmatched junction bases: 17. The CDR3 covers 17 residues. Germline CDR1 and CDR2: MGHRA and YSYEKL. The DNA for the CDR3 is TGCGCCAGCAGCCAAGCTTTTGGCGGGGGGGCCGGGAATGAGCAGTACTTC. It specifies CASSQAFGGGAGNEQYF.

Written as DNA, the CDR3 is TGTGCCAGCAGTCGAACAGGAGTTGAGCAGTTCTTC. Amino acid sequence: CASSRTGVEQFF. The chain is built from TRBV12-3 or TRBV12-4 and TRBJ2-1, with D maybe TRBD1 (5 bases). Trimming left V 5 bases short and J 9 bases short, with 11 bases between. The CDR3 runs to 12 residues.

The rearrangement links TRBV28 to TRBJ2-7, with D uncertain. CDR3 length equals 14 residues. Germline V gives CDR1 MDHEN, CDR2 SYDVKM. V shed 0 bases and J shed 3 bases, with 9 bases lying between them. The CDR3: CASSLWVRHYEQYF. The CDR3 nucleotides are TGTGCCAGCAGTTTATGGGTCCGGCACTACGAGCAGTACTTC. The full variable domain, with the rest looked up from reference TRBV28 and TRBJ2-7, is DVKVTQSSRYLVKRTGEKVFLECVQDMDHENMFWYRQDPGLGLRLIYFSYDVKMKEKGDIPEGYSVSREKKERFSLILESASTNQTSMYLCASSLWVRHYEQYFGPGTRLTVT.